The 18 T cell receptor beta chains reported below all come from one sample, sequenced in a study of T cell responses to AZD1222 COVID-19 vaccine (dated by TCRdb to the early 2020s). The sample's time point label, in plain terms: baseline before first vaccination. The library was generated by the immunoSEQ multiplex PCR assay. The source is immuneACCESS, and TCRdb retained only in-frame sequences with V and J called. Part of the clones is not carried over; for the studies checked, unresolved V genes explain less than half of this, and the remainder is unexplained. Across this sample there are approximately 130,000 clones, with roughly 92% seen only once. The top ten hold roughly 0.87% of the sample. The sequenced sample was peripheral blood, obtained on day 0 of AZD1222 vaccination. Receptor source: an adult in good health.

The chain couples TRBV5-1 to TRBJ2-7, with D unresolved. This CDR3 contains 15 residues. Germline V gives CDR1 SGHRS, CDR2 YFSETQ. The ends were cut back, 1 base at V and 1 base at J, with 12 bases in the middle. The CDR3 DNA reads as TGCGCCAGCAGCTTGTGGGGTTCCCTTTCCTACGAGCAGTACTTC. Encoded protein: CASSLWGSLSYEQYF.

The chain carries TRBV11-2 and TRBJ1-2; D is undetermined. The CDR3 is 13 residues long. Germline lookup yields CDR1 SGHAT and CDR2 FQNNGV. The V end lost 0 bases, the J end lost 4 bases, and 6 bases lay between the germline ends. CDR3 bases: TGTGCCAGCAGCTTAGAGGGTTTCTATGGCTACACCTTC. Its translation: CASSLEGFYGYTF.

This chain connects TRBV11-2 to TRBJ1-5, with D unresolved. Germline V CDR1 and CDR2: SGHAT, FQNNGV. This CDR3 is built from 13 residues. The ends were cut back, 2 bases at V and 0 bases at J, with 2 bases in the middle. The CDR3 loop is CASSLISNQPQHF. The DNA for the CDR3 is TGTGCCAGCAGCTTAATTAGCAATCAGCCCCAGCATTTT.

V and J are TRBV11-2 and TRBJ1-2; 7 bases match TRBD1. This CDR3 has 15 residues. After removal of 4 bases from V and 7 bases from J, the junction contained 12 bases not matched to a gene. Germline V lookup: CDR1 SGHAT, CDR2 FQNNGV. CDR3 residues: CASSSIRQGDRGYTF. For the CDR3, the DNA is TGTGCCAGCAGCTCGATCCGGCAGGGGGATCGTGGCTACACCTTC.

The V and J genes are TRBV2 and TRBJ1-4, with 9 positions matching TRBD1. With 10 bases clipped from V and 7 bases from J, the junction kept 4 bases outside the gene matches. The CDR3 contains 12 residues. Germline assignment: CDR1 SNHLY and CDR2 FYNNEI. The CDR3 here is CATSDRGEKLFF. Here the CDR3 DNA reads TGTGCCACCTCGGACAGGGGTGAAAAACTGTTTTTT.

The rearrangement uses TRBV19 and TRBJ1-6; D gene unclear. Trimming took off 7 bases at V and 0 bases at J, with 10 bases between the two ends. Germline lookup yields CDR1 LNHDA and CDR2 SQIVND (reference sequence). The CDR3 contains 15 residues. As DNA, the CDR3 is TGTGCCAGTACCGACCGAAGCTCCTATAATTCACCCCTCCACTTT. Protein product: CASTDRSSYNSPLHF. The whole variable domain, remainder taken from reference TRBV19 and TRBJ1-6, is DGGITQSPKYLFRKEGQNVTLSCEQNLNHDAMYWYRQDPGQGLRLIYYSQIVNDFQKGDIAEGYSVSREKKESFPLTVTSAQKNPTAFYLCASTDRSSYNSPLHFGNGTRLTVT.

The gene calls are TRBV6-1 and TRBJ2-1; the D gene is possibly TRBD1 (5 bases). There are 15 residues in the CDR3. Germline-derived CDR1 and CDR2 are MNHNS and SASEGT. The V gene lost 2 bases and the J gene lost 5 bases, with 13 bases spanning the gap. DNA for the CDR3: TGTGCCAGCAGTGAAACGGACGGACAAAACAATGAGCAGTTCTTC. It translates to CASSETDGQNNEQFF.

A single count supports this clone. V gene TRBV30 combines with J gene TRBJ1-2; no firm D call. The CDR3 runs 11 residues. Trimming took off 0 bases at V and 3 bases at J, with 2 bases between the two ends. The germline gives CDR1 GTSNPN, CDR2 SVGIG (reference sequence). CDR3 loop: CAWSVHYGYTF. The CDR3 region has the DNA TGTGCCTGGAGTGTACACTATGGCTACACCTTC.

DNA of the CDR3: TGCGCCAGCAGCCATGGACGGTTAAGCAATCAGCCCCAGCATTTT. It yields the protein CASSHGRLSNQPQHF. V is TRBV4-1 and J is TRBJ1-5; no clear D gene. CDR3 length: 15 residues. V lost 3 bases to trimming and J lost 1 base, with 10 bases between them. Germline assignment: CDR1 MGHRA and CDR2 YSYEKL.

The chain recombines TRBV21-1 with TRBJ2-5; TRBD2 is the table's D call, not checked against the DNA. TRBV21-1 is marked as a pseudogene. There are 19 residues in the CDR3. CDR3 sequence: CASSKGGLAGGSYQETQYF. The DNA for the CDR3 is TGTGCCAGCAGCAAAGGTGGACTAGCGGGGGGGTCGTACCAAGAGACCCAGTACTTC.

The chain recombines TRBV2 with TRBJ2-5; D gene ambiguous. Trimming removed 3 bases at V and 5 bases at J, with 10 bases between. CDR3 length: 13 residues. Germline V gene data show CDR1 as SNHLY and CDR2 as FYNNEI. The CDR3 nucleotides read TGTGCCAGCAGTGAGGGTAGCCCGGAGACCCAGTACTTC. Translating it yields CASSEGSPETQYF.

This chain links TRBV7-2 with TRBJ1-6; 8 nucleotides match TRBD1. The CDR3 extends over 16 amino acids. In germline, CDR1 is SGHTA, CDR2 FQGNSA. V was clipped by 5 bases and J by 9 bases; unmatched bases: 12. The CDR3 spells CASSLRGPPITSPLHF. CDR3 coding DNA: TGTGCCAGCAGCCTCAGGGGGCCGCCTATTACTTCACCCCTCCACTTT.

This clone was observed a handful of times. The V call is TRBV4-1, the J call TRBJ1-1; a possible D gene is TRBD1 (6 bases). Germline-derived CDR1 and CDR2 are MGHRA and YSYEKL. This CDR3 is 14 amino acids long. V lost 4 bases and J lost 7, with 16 bases in between. Here the CDR3 DNA reads TGCGCCAGCAGCCCCGGGACAACAGGAAGTGAAGCTTTCTTT. It translates to CASSPGTTGSEAFF.

This chain uses TRBV5-6 with TRBJ2-1, with D perhaps TRBD1 or TRBD2 (5 bases each). Germline V lookup: CDR1 SGHDT, CDR2 YYEEEE. Trimming left V 6 bases short and J 10 bases short, with 14 bases between. The CDR3 consists of 12 residues. CDR3 nucleotide sequence: TGTGCCAGCACCTACGGGACGAGAGAGCAGTTCTTC. It translates to CASTYGTREQFF.

The rearrangement uses TRBV6-5 and TRBJ1-2, with D possibly being TRBD1 (6 bases). The V and J ends lost 2 bases and 9 bases respectively, with 16 bases between them. Germline V gives CDR1 MNHEY, CDR2 SVGAGI. This CDR3 has 14 residues. CDR3: CASSYQDSRGSYTF. The CDR3 DNA sequence: TGTGCCAGCAGTTACCAGGACAGCAGGGGAAGCTACACCTTC.

The chain links TRBV6-5 to TRBJ1-2; no firm D call. The germline gives CDR1 MNHEY, CDR2 SVGAGI. The germline V and J ends were trimmed by 5 bases and 2 bases, with 9 bases remaining between them. The CDR3 is 13 residues long. CDR3 in DNA: TGTGCCAGCAGTCCGGACCCCAACTATGGCTACACCTTC. The encoded protein is CASSPDPNYGYTF.

V usage is TRBV10-2 and J usage is TRBJ1-3; 10 positions match TRBD1. V shed 2 bases and J 10 bases; nucleotides not matched to a gene: 2. The CDR3 totals 13 residues. The germline V gene has CDR1 WSHSY and CDR2 SAAADI. The CDR3 loop reads CASSERTGGTIYF. CDR3 nucleotides: TGCGCCAGCAGTGAGAGGACAGGGGGGACCATATATTTT.

The rearrangement links TRBV2 to TRBJ1-5; D not certain. Germline assignment: CDR1 SNHLY and CDR2 FYNNEI. The V and J ends lost 6 bases and 0 bases respectively, with 15 bases between them. This CDR3 comprises 16 residues. In DNA, the CDR3 is TGTGCCAGCAGGGAGGTAGAGTCACGTAGCAATCAGCCCCAGCATTTT. As protein: CASREVESRSNQPQHF.